Listed here are 3 T cell receptor beta chains from one sample, sequenced in a study of response to subunit inactivated influenza vaccine. A single record per CDR3 protein comes from TCRdb applying MiXCR to the RT-PCR reads. The table has approximately 530,000 distinct CDR3 sequences, roughly 13% seen once. The sequencing used PBMCs from blood, collected about 6 weeks after vaccination. Receptor source: a man aged 45-65 years who received an inactivated influenza vaccine.

As to this clonotype: A junction end diverges from the germline sequence, so it may reflect a read error. The V call is TRBV2, the J call TRBJ2-7, with 8 bases matching TRBD1. This CDR3 region has 14 residues. The germline gives CDR1 SNHLY, CDR2 FYNNEI. For the CDR3, the DNA is TGTGCCAGCAGTCGGGACAGGAGCCCCCAGTTAGCCACTTTC. It translates to CASSRDRSPQLATF.

CDR3 residues: CSARDPGTGEYEQYF. CDR3 nucleotide sequence: TGCAGTGCTAGAGACCCCGGGACAGGGGAATACGAGCAGTACTTC. The chain couples TRBV20-1 to TRBJ2-7; 10 bases fit TRBD1. Germline V gene lookup returns CDR1 DFQATT and CDR2 SNEGSKA (reference sequence). This CDR3 spans 15 amino acids. J was trimmed by 4 bases and V by 0 bases; bases with no gene match: 6.

This clonotype was recorded a few times. The V call is TRBV7-9, the J call TRBJ2-3; a weak D match, TRBD2 (6 bases). Germline V CDR1 and CDR2: SEHNR, FQNEAQ (reference sequence). The V and J ends lost 5 bases and 4 bases respectively, with 19 bases between them. This CDR3 contains 16 residues. The CDR3: CASSRAPGGTADTQYF. For the CDR3, the DNA is TGTGCCAGCAGCAGAGCACCGGGCGGGACGGCAGATACGCAGTATTTT.